Each of the 10 T cell receptor beta chains below was sequenced from the same sample in a study of blood T cell repertoires in COVID-19. Measured with immunoSEQ multiplex PCR; TCRdb has only the in-frame clones, and not every one. Among fewer than 200,000 clones listed, about four fifths were seen once. The specimen was peripheral blood. Every receptor here comes from a woman in her 70s who had recovered from COVID-19.

This clone was recorded once. This rearrangement joins TRBV30 to TRBJ1-4; no clear D. V was trimmed by 1 base and J by 14 bases, leaving 14 bases between them. There are 12 residues in the CDR3. The germline V gene encodes CDR1 GTSNPN and CDR2 SVGIG (reference sequence). CDR3 sequence reads: CAWSGGSRKLFF. In nucleotides, the CDR3 is TGTGCCTGGAGTGGCGGGAGTAGAAAGCTGTTTTTT.

The chain carries TRBV11-2 and TRBJ2-3, with TRBD2 identical over 7 bases. CDR1 and CDR2 (germline): SGHAT, FQNNGV. This CDR3 contains 13 residues. The V and J ends lost 3 bases and 6 bases, in that order; junction bases with no gene match: 3. The CDR3 here is CASSLGEGDTQYF. The CDR3 bases are TGTGCCAGCAGCTTGGGGGAGGGGGATACGCAGTATTTT.

For the CDR3, the DNA is TGTGCCAGTAGCACAGCAGGGGGCGCGGGCACTGAAGCTTTCTTT. Its protein is CASSTAGGAGTEAFF. The J gene is TRBJ1-1, the V gene TRBV19, with 8 nucleotides matching TRBD1. The germline V gene has CDR1 LNHDA and CDR2 SQIVND (reference sequence). The CDR3 length is 15 residues. Trimming at V came to 6 bases and at J to 4 bases, leaving 10 bases not matched to a gene.

The rearrangement uses TRBV3-1 (or the pseudogene TRBV3-2) and TRBJ1-2; no definite D call. This CDR3 is 11 amino acids long. Trimming stripped 1 base from V and 8 bases from J, with 5 bases between. Germline V gene data show CDR1 as LGHDT and CDR2 as YNNKEL (reference sequence). The CDR3 coding sequence is TGTGCCAGCAGCCAAGGTCGGGGCTACACCTTC. This gives the protein CASSQGRGYTF.

The chain uses TRBV28 and TRBJ1-1; maybe TRBD1 (5 bases). The germline V gene has CDR1 MDHEN and CDR2 SYDVKM. Trimming removed 3 bases at V and 6 bases at J, with 17 bases between. The CDR3 has 15 amino acids. CDR3: CASSFRGAGRPEAFF. The CDR3 DNA reads as TGTGCCAGCAGTTTCCGCGGGGCGGGTCGGCCTGAAGCTTTCTTT.

V usage is TRBV3-1 (or the pseudogene TRBV3-2) and J usage is TRBJ1-1, with D possibly matching TRBD1 (5 bases). V lost 4 bases and J 5 bases, leaving 17 bases between the germline ends. Per the germline V gene, CDR1 is LGHDT and CDR2 is YNNKEL (reference sequence). The CDR3 covers 15 residues. In nucleotides, the CDR3 is TGTGCCAGCAGCCCTCGCGGGGGTGGGGATACTGAAGCTTTCTTT. Residues: CASSPRGGGDTEAFF.

V usage is TRBV12-5 and J usage is TRBJ2-1; 7 bases are a match to TRBD2. CDR3 length: 15 residues. Germline CDR1 reads LGHNT; CDR2 reads FRNRAP. The V segment lost 1 base and the J segment 6 bases; nucleotides outside the gene matches: 6. The CDR3 region has the DNA TGTGCTAGTGGTTTGGGGCTAGCGGAGATCAATGAGCAGTTCTTC. Amino acid sequence: CASGLGLAEINEQFF.

The chain joins TRBV7-2 to TRBJ2-7; TRBD1 agrees at 8 bases. Germline-derived CDR1 and CDR2 are SGHTA and FQGNSA. The V segment lost 5 bases and the J segment 1 base; nucleotides outside the gene matches: 10. The length of the CDR3 is 16 residues. CDR3 sequence (DNA): TGTGCCAGCAGCCCACCGGACAGGGTGGCATCCTACGAGCAGTACTTC. This codes for CASSPPDRVASYEQYF.

This clone has a handful of counts. This sample also contains other DNA sequences that code for the same CDR3. This chain links TRBV5-1 with TRBJ2-5; the D is unclear. This CDR3 is 12 amino acids long. The germline V and J ends were trimmed by 2 bases and 2 bases, with 4 bases remaining between them. Germline CDR1 reads SGHRS; CDR2 reads YFSETQ. For the CDR3, the DNA is TGCGCCAGCAGCTTACAGCAAGAGACCCAGTACTTC. Translation: CASSLQQETQYF.

This chain joins TRBV11-3 and TRBJ1-1; perhaps TRBD1 as D (5 bases). Germline loops: CDR1 SGHNT, CDR2 YENEEA. Trimming took 2 bases from V and 4 from J, leaving 11 bases between them. The CDR3 extends over 14 amino acids. The CDR3 region is CASSLRGLSTEAFF. DNA of the CDR3: TGTGCCAGCAGCTTACGGGGGTTGAGCACTGAAGCTTTCTTT. Using reference TRBV11-3 and TRBJ1-1 for the parts outside the CDR3, the full variable domain is EAGVVQSPRYKIIEKKQPVAFWCNPISGHNTLYWYLQNLGQGPELLIRYENEEAVDDSQLPKDRFSAERLKGVDSTLKIQPAELGDSAVYLCASSLRGLSTEAFFGQGTRLTVV.